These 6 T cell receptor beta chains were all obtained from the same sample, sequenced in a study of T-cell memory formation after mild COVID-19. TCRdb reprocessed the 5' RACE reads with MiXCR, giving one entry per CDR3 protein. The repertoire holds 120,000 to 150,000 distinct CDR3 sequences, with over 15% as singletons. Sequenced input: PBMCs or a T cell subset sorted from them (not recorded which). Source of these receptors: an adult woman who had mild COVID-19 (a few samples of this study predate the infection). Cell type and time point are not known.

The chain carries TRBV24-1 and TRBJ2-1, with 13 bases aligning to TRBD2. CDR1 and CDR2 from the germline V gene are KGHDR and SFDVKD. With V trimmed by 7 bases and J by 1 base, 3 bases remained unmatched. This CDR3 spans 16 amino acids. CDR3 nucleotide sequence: TGTGCCACCAGCGGACTAGCGGGAGAATCCTACAATGAGCAGTTCTTC. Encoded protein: CATSGLAGESYNEQFF.

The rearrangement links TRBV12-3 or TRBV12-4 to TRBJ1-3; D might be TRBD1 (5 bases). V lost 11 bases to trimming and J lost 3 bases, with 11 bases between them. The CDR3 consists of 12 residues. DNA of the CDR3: TGTGCCGGGGGTTGGCGTGGAAACACCATATATTTT. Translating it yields CAGGWRGNTIYF.

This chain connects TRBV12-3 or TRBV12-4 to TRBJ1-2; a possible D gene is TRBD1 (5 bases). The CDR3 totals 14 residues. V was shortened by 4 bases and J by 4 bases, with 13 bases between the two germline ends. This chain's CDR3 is CASSSSGTVYGYTF. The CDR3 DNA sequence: TGTGCCAGCAGTTCGTCCGGGACGGTCTATGGCTACACCTTC.

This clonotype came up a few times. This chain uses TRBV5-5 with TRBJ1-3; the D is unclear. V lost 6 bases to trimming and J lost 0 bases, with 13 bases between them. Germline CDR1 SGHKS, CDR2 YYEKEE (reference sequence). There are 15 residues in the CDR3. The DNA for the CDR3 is TGTGCCAGCAACCCTGGACGCAACTCTGGAAACACCATATATTTT. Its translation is CASNPGRNSGNTIYF.

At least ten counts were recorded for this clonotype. The CDR3: CASSFGGQETQYF. For the CDR3, the DNA is TGCGCCAGCAGCTTTGGGGGCCAAGAGACCCAGTACTTC. V and J are TRBV5-1 and TRBJ2-5; D possibly matches TRBD1 or TRBD2 (5 bases each). The V gene lost 2 bases and the J gene lost 1 base, with 6 bases spanning the gap. CDR1 and CDR2 (germline): SGHRS, YFSETQ. The CDR3 spans 13 residues.

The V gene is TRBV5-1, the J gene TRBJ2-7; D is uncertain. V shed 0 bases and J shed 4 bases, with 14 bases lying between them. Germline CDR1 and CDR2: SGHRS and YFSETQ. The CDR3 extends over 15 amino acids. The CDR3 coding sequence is TGCGCCAGCAGCTTGGCCGGATCTAAAGCATACGAGCAGTACTTC. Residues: CASSLAGSKAYEQYF.